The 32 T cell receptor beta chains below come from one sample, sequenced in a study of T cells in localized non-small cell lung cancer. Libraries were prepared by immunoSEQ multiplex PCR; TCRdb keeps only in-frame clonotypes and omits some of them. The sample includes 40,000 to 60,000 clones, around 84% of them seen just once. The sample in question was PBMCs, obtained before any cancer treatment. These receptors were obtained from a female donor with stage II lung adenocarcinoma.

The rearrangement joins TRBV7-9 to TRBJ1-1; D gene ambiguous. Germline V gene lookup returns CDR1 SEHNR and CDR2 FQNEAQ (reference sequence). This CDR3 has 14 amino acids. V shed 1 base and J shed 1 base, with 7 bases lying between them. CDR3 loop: CASSLGVTNTEAFF. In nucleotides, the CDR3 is TGTGCCAGCAGCTTAGGGGTTACGAACACTGAAGCTTTCTTT. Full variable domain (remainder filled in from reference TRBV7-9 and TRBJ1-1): DTGVSQNPRHKITKRGQNVTFRCDPISEHNRLYWYRQTLGQGPEFLTYFQNEAQLEKSRLLSDRFSAERPKGSFSTLEIQRTEQGDSAMYLCASSLGVTNTEAFFGQGTRLTVV.

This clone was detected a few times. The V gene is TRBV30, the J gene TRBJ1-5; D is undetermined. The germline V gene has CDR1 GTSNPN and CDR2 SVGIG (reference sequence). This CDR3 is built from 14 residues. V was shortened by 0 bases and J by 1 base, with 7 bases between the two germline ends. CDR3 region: CAWSVSLSNQPQHF. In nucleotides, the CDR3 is TGTGCCTGGAGTGTATCCTTAAGCAATCAGCCCCAGCATTTT.

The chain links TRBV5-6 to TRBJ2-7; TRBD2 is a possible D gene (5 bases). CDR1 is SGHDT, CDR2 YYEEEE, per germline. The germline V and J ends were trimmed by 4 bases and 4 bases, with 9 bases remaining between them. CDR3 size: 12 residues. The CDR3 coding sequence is TGTGCCAGCAGCCGAGGGCGATACGAGCAGTACTTC. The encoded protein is CASSRGRYEQYF.

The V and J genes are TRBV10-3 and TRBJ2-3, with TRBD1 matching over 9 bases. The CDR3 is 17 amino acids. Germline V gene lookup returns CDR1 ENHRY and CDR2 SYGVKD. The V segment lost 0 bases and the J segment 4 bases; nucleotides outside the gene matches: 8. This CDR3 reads CAISESAGQGTPDTQYF. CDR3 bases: TGTGCCATCAGTGAGTCAGCGGGACAGGGAACCCCAGATACGCAGTATTTT.

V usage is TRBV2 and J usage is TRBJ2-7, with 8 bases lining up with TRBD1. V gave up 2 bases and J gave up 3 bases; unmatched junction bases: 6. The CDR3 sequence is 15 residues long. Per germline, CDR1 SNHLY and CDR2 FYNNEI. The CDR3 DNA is TGTGCCAGCAGTGAAATTGGACAGGGAGGCTACGAGCAGTACTTC. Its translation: CASSEIGQGGYEQYF.

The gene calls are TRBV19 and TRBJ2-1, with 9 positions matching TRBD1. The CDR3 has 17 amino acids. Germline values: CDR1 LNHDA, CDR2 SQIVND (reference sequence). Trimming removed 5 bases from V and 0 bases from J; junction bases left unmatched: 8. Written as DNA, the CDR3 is TGTGCCAGTAGTGACCCCAGGGGACAGGGCTCCTACAATGAGCAGTTCTTC. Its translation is CASSDPRGQGSYNEQFF.

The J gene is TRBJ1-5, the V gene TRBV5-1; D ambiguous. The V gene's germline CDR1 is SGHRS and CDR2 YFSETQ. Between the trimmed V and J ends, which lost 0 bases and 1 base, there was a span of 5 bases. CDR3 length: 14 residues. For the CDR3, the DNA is TGCGCCAGCAGCTTGGATCAGAGCAATCAGCCCCAGCATTTT. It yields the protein CASSLDQSNQPQHF.

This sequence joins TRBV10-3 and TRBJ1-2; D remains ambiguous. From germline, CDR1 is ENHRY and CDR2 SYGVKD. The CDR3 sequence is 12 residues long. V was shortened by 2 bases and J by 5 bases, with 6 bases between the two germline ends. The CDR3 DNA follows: TGTGCCATCAGTGAGAACAGATATGGCTACACCTTC. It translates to CAISENRYGYTF.

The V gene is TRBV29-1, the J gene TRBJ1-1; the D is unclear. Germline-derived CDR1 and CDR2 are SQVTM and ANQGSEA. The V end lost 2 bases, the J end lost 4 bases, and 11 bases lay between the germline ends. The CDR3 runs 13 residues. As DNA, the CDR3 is TGCAGCGTTGAAAGTCCCGTGAGCACTGAAGCTTTCTTT. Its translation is CSVESPVSTEAFF. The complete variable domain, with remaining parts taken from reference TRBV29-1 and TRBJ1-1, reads SAVISQKPSRDICQRGTSLTIQCQVDSQVTMMFWYRQQPGQSLTLIATANQGSEATYESGFVIDKFPISRPNLTFSTLTVSNMSPEDSSIYLCSVESPVSTEAFFGQGTRLTVV.

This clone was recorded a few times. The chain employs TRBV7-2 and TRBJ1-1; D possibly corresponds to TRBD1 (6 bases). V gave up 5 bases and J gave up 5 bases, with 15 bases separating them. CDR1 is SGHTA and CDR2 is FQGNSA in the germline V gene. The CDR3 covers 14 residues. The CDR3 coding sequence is TGTGCCAGCAGCCCCCGACAGGTATATACTGAAGCTTTCTTT. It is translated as CASSPRQVYTEAFF. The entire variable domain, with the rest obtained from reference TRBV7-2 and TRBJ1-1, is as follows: GAGVSQSPSNKVTEKGKDVELRCDPISGHTALYWYRQSLGQGLEFLIYFQGNSAPDKSGLPSDRFSAERTGGSVSTLTIQRTQQEDSAVYLCASSPRQVYTEAFFGQGTRLTVV.

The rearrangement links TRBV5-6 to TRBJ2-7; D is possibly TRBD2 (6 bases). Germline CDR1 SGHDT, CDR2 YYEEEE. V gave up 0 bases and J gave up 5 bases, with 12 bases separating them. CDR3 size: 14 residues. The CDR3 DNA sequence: TGTGCCAGCAGCTTGGTAGCGGTTTACGACGAGCAGTACTTC. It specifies CASSLVAVYDEQYF.

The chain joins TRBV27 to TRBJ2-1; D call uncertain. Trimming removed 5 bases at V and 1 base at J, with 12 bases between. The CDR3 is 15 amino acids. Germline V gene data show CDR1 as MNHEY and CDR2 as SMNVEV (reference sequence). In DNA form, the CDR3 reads TGTGCCAGCAGTACCAAACAGATATCCTACAATGAGCAGTTCTTC. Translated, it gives CASSTKQISYNEQFF.

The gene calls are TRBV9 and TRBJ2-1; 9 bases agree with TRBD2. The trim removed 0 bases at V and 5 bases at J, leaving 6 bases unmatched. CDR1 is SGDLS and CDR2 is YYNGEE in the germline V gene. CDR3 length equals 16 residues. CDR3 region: CASSVGGGRDHNEQFF. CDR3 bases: TGTGCCAGCAGCGTAGGAGGCGGGAGGGACCACAATGAGCAGTTCTTC.

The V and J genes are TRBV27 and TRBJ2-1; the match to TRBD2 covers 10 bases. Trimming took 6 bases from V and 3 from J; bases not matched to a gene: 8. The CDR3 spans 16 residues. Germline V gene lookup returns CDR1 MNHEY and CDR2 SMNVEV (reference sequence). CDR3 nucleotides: TGTGCCAGCAGGACTCTTCTAGCGGGGGACTACAATGAGCAGTTCTTC. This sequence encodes CASRTLLAGDYNEQFF.

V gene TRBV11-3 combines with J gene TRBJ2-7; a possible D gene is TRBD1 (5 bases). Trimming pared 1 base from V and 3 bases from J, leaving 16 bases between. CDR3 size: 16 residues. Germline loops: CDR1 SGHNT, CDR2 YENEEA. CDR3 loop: CASSLVRGNPVYEQYF. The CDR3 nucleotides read TGTGCCAGCAGCTTAGTAAGGGGTAACCCAGTCTACGAGCAGTACTTC.

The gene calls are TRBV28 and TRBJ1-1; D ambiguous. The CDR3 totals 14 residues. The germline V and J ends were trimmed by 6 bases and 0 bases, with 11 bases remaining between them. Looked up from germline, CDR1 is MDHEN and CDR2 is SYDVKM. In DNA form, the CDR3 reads TGTGCCAGCAGCTCCCCGGCAATGAACACTGAAGCTTTCTTT. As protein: CASSSPAMNTEAFF.

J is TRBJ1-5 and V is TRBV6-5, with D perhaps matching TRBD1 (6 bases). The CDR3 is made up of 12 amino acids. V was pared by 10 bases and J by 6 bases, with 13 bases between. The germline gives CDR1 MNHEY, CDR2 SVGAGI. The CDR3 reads CATRTGFQPQHF. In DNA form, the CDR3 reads TGTGCCACCCGAACAGGGTTTCAGCCCCAGCATTTT.

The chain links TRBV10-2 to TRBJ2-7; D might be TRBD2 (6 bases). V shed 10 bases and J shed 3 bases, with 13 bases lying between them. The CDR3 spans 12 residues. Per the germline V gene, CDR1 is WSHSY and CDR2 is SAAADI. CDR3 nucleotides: TGCGCCACCGGGCGGGGATTCTACGAGCAGTACTTC. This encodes CATGRGFYEQYF.

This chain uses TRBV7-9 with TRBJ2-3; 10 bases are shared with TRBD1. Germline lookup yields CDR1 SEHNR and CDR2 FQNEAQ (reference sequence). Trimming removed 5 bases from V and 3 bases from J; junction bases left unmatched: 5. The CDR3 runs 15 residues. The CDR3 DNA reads TGTGCCAGCAGCCCACGGACAGGGGGTACAGATACGCAGTATTTT. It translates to CASSPRTGGTDTQYF.

The CDR3 is CASSLSRGTGGYTF. The CDR3 DNA sequence: TGTGCCAGCAGTTTATCCCGAGGGACGGGAGGCTACACCTTC. The J gene is TRBJ1-2, the V gene TRBV28; maybe TRBD1 (5 bases). With 1 base removed from V and 8 bases from J, the gap between germline ends came to 14 bases. Germline V gene data show CDR1 as MDHEN and CDR2 as SYDVKM. The CDR3 totals 14 residues.

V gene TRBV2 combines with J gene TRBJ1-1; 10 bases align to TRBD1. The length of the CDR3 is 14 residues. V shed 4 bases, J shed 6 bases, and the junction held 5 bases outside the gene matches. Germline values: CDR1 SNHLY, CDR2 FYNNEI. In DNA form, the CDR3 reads TGTGCCAGCAGTGCCTCGGACAGGGGGGCTGAAGCTTTCTTT. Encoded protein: CASSASDRGAEAFF.

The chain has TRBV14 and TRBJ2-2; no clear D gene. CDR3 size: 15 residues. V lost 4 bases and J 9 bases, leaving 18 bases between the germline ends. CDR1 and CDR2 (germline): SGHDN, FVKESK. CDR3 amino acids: CASSPPGASPRELFF. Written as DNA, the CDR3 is TGTGCCAGCAGCCCGCCTGGTGCTTCTCCCCGGGAGCTGTTTTTT.

The CDR3, as DNA: TGTGCCAGTAGTATAGGACTAGCGGGGGGACAAGAGACCCAGTACTTC. It codes for CASSIGLAGGQETQYF. The chain links TRBV19 to TRBJ2-5; 13 bases are a match to TRBD2. The length of the CDR3 is 16 residues. V gave up 1 base and J gave up 2 bases; unmatched junction bases: 1. Germline V CDR1 and CDR2: LNHDA, SQIVND (reference sequence). Full variable domain (rest looked up from reference TRBV19 and TRBJ2-5): DGGITQSPKYLFRKEGQNVTLSCEQNLNHDAMYWYRQDPGQGLRLIYYSQIVNDFQKGDIAEGYSVSREKKESFPLTVTSAQKNPTAFYLCASSIGLAGGQETQYFGPGTRLLVL.

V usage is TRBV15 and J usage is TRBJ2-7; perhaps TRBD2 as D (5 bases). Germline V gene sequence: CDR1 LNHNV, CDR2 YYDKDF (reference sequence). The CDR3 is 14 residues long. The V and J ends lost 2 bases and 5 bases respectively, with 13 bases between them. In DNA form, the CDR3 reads TGTGCCACCAGCAGACTCGGGGATGATAACGAGCAGTACTTC. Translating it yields CATSRLGDDNEQYF.

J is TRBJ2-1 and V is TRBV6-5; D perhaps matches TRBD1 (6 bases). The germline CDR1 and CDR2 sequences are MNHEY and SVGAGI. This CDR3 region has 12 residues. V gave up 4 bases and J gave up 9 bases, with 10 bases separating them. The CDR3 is CASSSTGSEQFF. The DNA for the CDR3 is TGTGCCAGCAGTTCCACAGGGTCTGAGCAGTTCTTC.

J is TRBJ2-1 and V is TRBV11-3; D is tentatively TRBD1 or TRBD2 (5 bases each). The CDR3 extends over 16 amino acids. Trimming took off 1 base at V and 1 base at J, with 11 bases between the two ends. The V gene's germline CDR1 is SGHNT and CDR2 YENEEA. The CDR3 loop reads CASSLGDGRSYNEQFF. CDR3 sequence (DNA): TGTGCCAGCAGCTTAGGGGACGGAAGATCCTACAATGAGCAGTTCTTC.

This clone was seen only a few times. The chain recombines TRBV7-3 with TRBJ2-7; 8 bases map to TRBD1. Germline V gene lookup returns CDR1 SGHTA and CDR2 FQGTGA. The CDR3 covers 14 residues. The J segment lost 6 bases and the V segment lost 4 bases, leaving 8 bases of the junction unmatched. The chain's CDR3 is CASSSQGALGEQYF. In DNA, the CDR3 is TGTGCCAGCAGCTCCCAGGGGGCGCTTGGCGAGCAGTACTTC.

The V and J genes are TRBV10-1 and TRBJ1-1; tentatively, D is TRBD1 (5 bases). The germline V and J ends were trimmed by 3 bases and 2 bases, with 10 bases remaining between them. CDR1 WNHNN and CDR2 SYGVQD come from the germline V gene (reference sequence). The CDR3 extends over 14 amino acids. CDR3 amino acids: CASSDPGNNTEAFF. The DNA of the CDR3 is TGCGCCAGCAGTGACCCAGGGAATAACACTGAAGCTTTCTTT.

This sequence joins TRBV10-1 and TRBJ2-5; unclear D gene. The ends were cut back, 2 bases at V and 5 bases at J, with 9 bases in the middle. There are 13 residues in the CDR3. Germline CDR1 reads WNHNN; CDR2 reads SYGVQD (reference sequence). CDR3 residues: CASSEPGRETQYF. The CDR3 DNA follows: TGCGCCAGCAGTGAGCCGGGTAGGGAGACCCAGTACTTC.

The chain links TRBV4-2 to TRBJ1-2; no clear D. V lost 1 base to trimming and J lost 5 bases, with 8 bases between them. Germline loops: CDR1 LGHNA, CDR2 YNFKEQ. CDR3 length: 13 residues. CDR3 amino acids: CASSQGAAYGYTF. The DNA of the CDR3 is TGTGCCAGCAGCCAAGGCGCGGCTTATGGCTACACCTTC.

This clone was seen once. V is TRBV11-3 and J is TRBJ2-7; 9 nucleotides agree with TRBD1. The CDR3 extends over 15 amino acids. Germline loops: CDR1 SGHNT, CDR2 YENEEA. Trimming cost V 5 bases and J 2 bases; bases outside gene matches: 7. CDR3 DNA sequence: TGTGCCAGCAGCCCAGAAGGGACAGGGCCCTACGAGCAGTACTTC. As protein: CASSPEGTGPYEQYF.

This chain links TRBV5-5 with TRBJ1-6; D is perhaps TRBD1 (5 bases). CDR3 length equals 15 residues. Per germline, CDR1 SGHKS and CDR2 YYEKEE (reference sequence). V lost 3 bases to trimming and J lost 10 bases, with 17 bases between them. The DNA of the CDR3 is TGTGCCAGCAGCTGGGACGGACGGACCTACTCACCCCTCCACTTT. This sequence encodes CASSWDGRTYSPLHF. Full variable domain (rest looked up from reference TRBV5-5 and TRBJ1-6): DAGVTQSPTHLIKTRGQQVTLRCSPISGHKSVSWYQQVLGQGPQFIFQYYEKEERGRGNFPDRFSARQFPNYSSELNVNALLLGDSALYLCASSWDGRTYSPLHFGNGTRLTVT.